The 2 T cell receptor beta chains below were found in one sample sequenced in a study of metastatic and nonmetastatic thyroid tumors. No patient had received any treatment before thyroid surgery. With MiXCR, TCRdb called clones anew from the PCR reads. This sample yields several thousand clones, of which about 30% are seen a single time; under 25% belongs to the top ten. Sequenced: tumor tissue. All receptors come from a female donor with papillary thyroid cancer or a benign thyroid nodule (not recorded which). Some clones in this sample may be carry-over from other donors' samples.

The chain has TRBV7-2 and TRBJ2-7, with TRBD2 identical over 11 bases. V trimming: 0 bases; J trimming: 0 bases; junction bases outside the gene matches: 7. The CDR3 extends over 18 amino acids. The germline gives CDR1 SGHTA, CDR2 FQGNSA. CDR3 in amino acids: CASSLAASGGWSSYEQYF. Written as DNA, the CDR3 is TGTGCCAGCAGCTTAGCGGCTAGCGGGGGGTGGAGCTCCTACGAGCAGTACTTC. Together with reference TRBV7-2 and TRBJ2-7, the CDR3 gives the full variable domain: GAGVSQSPSNKVTEKGKDVELRCDPISGHTALYWYRQSLGQGLEFLIYFQGNSAPDKSGLPSDRFSAERTGGSVSTLTIQRTQQEDSAVYLCASSLAASGGWSSYEQYFGPGTRLTVT.

J is TRBJ1-4 and V is TRBV20-1, with TRBD1 identical over 9 bases. CDR1 is DFQATT and CDR2 is SNEGSKA in the germline V gene (reference sequence). V shed 3 bases, J shed 3 bases, and the junction held 8 bases outside the gene matches. The CDR3 sequence is 16 residues long. The CDR3 loop reads CSASLWTGASNEKLFF. CDR3 DNA: TGCAGTGCTAGCCTCTGGACAGGGGCCTCTAATGAAAAACTGTTTTTT.